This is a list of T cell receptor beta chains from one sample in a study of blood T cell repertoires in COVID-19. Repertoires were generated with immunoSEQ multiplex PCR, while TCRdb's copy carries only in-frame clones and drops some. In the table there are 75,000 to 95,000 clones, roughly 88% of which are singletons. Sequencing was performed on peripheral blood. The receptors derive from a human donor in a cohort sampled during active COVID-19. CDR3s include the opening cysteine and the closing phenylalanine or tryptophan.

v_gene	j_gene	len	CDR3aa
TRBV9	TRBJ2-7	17	CASSVGASGSSSDEQYF
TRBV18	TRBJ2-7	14	CASQPGQGAYEQYF
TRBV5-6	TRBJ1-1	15	CASSSRQGGYTEAFF
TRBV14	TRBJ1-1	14	CASSQQGNKAEAFF
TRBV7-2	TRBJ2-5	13	CASNLRGQETQYF
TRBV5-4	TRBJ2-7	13	CASSHALEGEQYF
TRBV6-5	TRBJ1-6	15	CASKMDRTYNSPLHF
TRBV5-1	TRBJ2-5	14	CASSLIAVEETQYF
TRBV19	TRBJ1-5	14	CASSGGYLNQPQHF
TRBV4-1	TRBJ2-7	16	CASSQDRRGQLYEQYF
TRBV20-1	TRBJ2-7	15	CSASLSLGAIYEQYF
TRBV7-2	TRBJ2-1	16	CASSLEPGQGHNEQFF
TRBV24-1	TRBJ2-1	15	CATSRIGGDYNEQFF
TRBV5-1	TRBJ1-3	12	CASSLDGNTIYF
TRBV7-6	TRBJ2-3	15	CASSSGTSVTDTQYF
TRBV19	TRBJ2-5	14	CASGQGSLAGTQYF
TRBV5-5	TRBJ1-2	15	CASRRDRGSAYGYTF
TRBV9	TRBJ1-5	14	CASSPGLDNQPQHF
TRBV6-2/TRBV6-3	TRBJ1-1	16	CASSYPRQGTNTEAFF
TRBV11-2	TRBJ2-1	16	CASSSPTSVRYNEQFF
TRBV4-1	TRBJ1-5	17	CASSQDRGLNSNQPQHF
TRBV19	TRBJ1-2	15	CASSTHGGVAYGYTF
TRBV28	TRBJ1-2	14	CASSLGQGNYGYTF